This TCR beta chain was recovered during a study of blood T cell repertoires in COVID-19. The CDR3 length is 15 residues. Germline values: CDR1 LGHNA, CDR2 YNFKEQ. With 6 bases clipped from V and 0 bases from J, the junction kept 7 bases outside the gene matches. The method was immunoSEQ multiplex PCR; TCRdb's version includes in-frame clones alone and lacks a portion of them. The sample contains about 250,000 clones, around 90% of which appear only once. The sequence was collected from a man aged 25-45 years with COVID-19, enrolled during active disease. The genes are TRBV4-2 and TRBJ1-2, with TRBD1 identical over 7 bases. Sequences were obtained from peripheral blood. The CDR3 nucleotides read TGTGCCAGCAGTACTTTACAGGGGACTAACTATGGCTACACCTTC. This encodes CASSTLQGTNYGYTF.